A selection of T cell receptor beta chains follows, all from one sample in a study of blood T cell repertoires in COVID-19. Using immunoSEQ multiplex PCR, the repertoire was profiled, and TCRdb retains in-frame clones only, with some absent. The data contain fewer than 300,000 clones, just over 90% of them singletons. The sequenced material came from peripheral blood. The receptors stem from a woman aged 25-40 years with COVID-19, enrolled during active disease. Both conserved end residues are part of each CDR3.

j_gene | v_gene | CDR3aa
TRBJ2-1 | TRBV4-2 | CASTPLAGVNNEQFF
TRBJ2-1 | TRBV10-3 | CAISGQGEQFF
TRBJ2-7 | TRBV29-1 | CSARGGDLKSYEQYF
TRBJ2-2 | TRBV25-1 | CASQPSGVNTGELFF
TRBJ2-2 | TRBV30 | CAWSVMGAANTGELFF
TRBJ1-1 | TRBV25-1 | CASSSTGGGTEAFF
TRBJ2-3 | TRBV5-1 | CASSTQAGSQITDTQYF
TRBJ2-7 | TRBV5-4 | CASSLGGTDGVYEQYF
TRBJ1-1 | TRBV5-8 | CASSGGFTEAFF
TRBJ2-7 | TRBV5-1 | CASSSLAGAEQYF
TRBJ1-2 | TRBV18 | CASSPYRYDRYGYTF
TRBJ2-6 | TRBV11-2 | CASSLNRGTGANVLTF
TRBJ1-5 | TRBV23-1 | CASSQSLTRAGNQPQHF
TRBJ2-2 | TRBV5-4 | CASSPRRLEDGELFF
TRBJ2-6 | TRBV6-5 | CASSSPSLSGANVLTF